The clone carrying this T cell receptor beta chain was observed once. This entry belongs to a study of blood T cell repertoires in COVID-19. As for the study in general: Italy, Spain and the United States were the sources of the convalescent and acute COVID-19 samples. Sources were T cells, B-cell-depleted T cells, or PBMCs; the material itself was cDNA or gDNA.

The CDR3 is made up of 11 amino acids. CDR1 LGHDT and CDR2 YNNKEL come from the germline V gene (reference sequence). Trimming took off 4 bases at V and 4 bases at J, with 4 bases between the two ends. Only in-frame clones appear in the TCRdb table, and some are missing; sequencing was by immunoSEQ multiplex PCR. The sample lists about 170,000 clones; roughly 84% were seen once. The material sequenced was peripheral blood. The chain uses TRBV3-1 (or the pseudogene TRBV3-2) and TRBJ1-1; D is uncertain. The sequence came from a man in his 70s with active or convalescent COVID-19. DNA of the CDR3: TGTGCCAGCAGCCCGGGCACTGAAGCTTTCTTT. It yields the protein CASSPGTEAFF.